This entry describes one TCR beta chain. The sample comes from a study of blood T cell repertoires in COVID-19. Overall study context: Some COVID-19 samples were acute and others convalescent; all came from the United States, Italy and Spain.

Trimming took 3 bases from V and 8 from J; bases not matched to a gene: 6. From germline, CDR1 is DFQATT and CDR2 SNEGSKA (reference sequence). This CDR3 is 13 amino acids long. In the original workflow: Cell counts per sample came from amplifying reference gene primers. TCRdb keeps only in-frame clones here, not all; method: immunoSEQ multiplex PCR. V, J and clone size reflect that table, while D and trimming were determined from the DNA. The sample has tens of thousands of clones, around 74% seen once. The rearrangement joins TRBV20-1 to TRBJ1-4; 7 positions match TRBD1. This TCR derives from a human donor with acute or convalescent COVID-19. The donor label of this sample is uncertain. Sample: peripheral blood. The CDR3: CSASWWDREKLFF. Here the CDR3 DNA reads TGCAGTGCTAGTTGGTGGGACAGAGAAAAACTGTTTTTT.